This T cell receptor beta chain was profiled in a study of synovial regulatory T cells in juvenile arthritis. Background on the study: Treatments: a few naive, over five methotrexate, one methotrexate plus infliximab, one unknown.

The protocol was immunoSEQ multiplex PCR, while the TCRdb copy is restricted to in-frame clones and leaves out a portion. This specimen shows about 6,400 clones; the ten leading clones hold around 0.6%. The CDR3 covers 16 residues. A DNA sequence was not provided. Germline V lookup: CDR1 MDHEN, CDR2 SYDVKM. The chain couples TRBV28 to TRBJ1-4. This TCR was recovered from a donor aged 2-35 years with juvenile idiopathic arthritis. What was sequenced was Treg cells from blood. Stated subset: remaining (HLA-DR-negative) circulating blood Treg cells. CDR3 amino acids: CASSNRIGSINEKLFF.